The source of this T cell receptor beta chain is a study of CD8+CD57+ T cells in acquired aplastic anemia. CD8+CD57+ cell expansion had been shown by flow cytometry in patients chosen for sequencing. Patients were therapy-naive when their blood was sampled. J gave up 1 base and V 3 bases, and 4 bases lay outside the gene matches. Germline CDR1 and CDR2: WNHNN and SYGVQD (reference sequence). CDR3 length equals 16 residues. Using genomic DNA as the template, TCR beta VDJ and CDR3 profiling was carried out. Each CDR3 protein gets one entry after TCRdb re-called the reads with MiXCR. This table holds about 240,000 distinct CDR3 sequences, roughly half found once.

What was sequenced was sorted CD4+, CD8+, or CD8+CD57+ T cells (not recorded which) from PBMCs. This receptor was taken from a human donor with aplastic anemia. This chain connects TRBV10-1 to TRBJ2-2; 8 nucleotides line up with TRBD1. This CDR3 is CASSDVGTGNTGELFF. The CDR3 DNA reads as TGCGCCAGCAGTGATGTGGGGACAGGGAACACCGGGGAGCTGTTTTTT.